These T cell receptor beta chains were read from a single sample in a study of CD8 T cells in ankylosing spondylitis. TCRdb independently ran MiXCR on the 5' RACE reads; one entry per CDR3 protein. Of 200,000 to 250,000 distinct CDR3 sequences listed, approximately 16% were seen once; the top ten hold about two fifths. The specimen was blood, either unsorted or a sorted T cell fraction (not recorded which). The receptors originated from a male donor with ankylosing spondylitis. Each CDR3 is given with its conserved first and last residue. D genes are given only for firm matches. Not every row has a clone size; where given, it reads once, few, many or a size class.

cdr3_nt: TGTGCCAGCAGCTTAGCCTCGGGAGCTGGTGTAAATGAGCAGTTCTTC
cdr3_aa: CASSLASGAGVNEQFF
d_call: -
j_call: TRBJ2-1
v_call: TRBV7-9
clone_size: few

cdr3_nt: TGCGCCAGCAGCCACGTACAGGGGTCACTCACTGAAGCTTTCTTT
cdr3_aa: CASSHVQGSLTEAFF
d_call: TRBD1
j_call: TRBJ1-1
v_call: TRBV4-1
clone_size: few

cdr3_nt: TGTGCCAGCAGCCCCCCGGGACTGGAGGCCACTGGGGCCAACGTCCTGACTTTC
cdr3_aa: CASSPPGLEATGANVLTF
d_call: -
j_call: TRBJ2-6
v_call: TRBV3-1
clone_size: -

cdr3_nt: TGCGCCAGCAGCTTGGAACCCTTAGGGTCCCAGGTTATCACAGATACGCAGTATTTT
cdr3_aa: CASSLEPLGSQVITDTQYF
d_call: -
j_call: TRBJ2-3
v_call: TRBV5-1
clone_size: few

cdr3_nt: TGCGCCAGCAGCCAAGATCTGGTAGCGGGAGGGCGTGGCACAGATACGCAGTATTTT
cdr3_aa: CASSQDLVAGGRGTDTQYF
d_call: TRBD2
j_call: TRBJ2-3
v_call: TRBV4-3
clone_size: few

cdr3_nt: TGCGCCAGCAGCCAAGCCTCAGACGCTGGAAACACCATATATTTT
cdr3_aa: CASSQASDAGNTIYF
d_call: -
j_call: TRBJ1-3
v_call: TRBV4-1
clone_size: -

cdr3_nt: TGCGCCAGCAGCCAAGCCGTCCTAGACGCGGGTTCACCCCTCCACTTT
cdr3_aa: CASSQAVLDAGSPLHF
d_call: -
j_call: TRBJ1-6
v_call: TRBV4-1
clone_size: few

cdr3_nt: TGCGCCAGCAGCCAAGATGAGGGGGCTACTGGAAACACCATATATTTT
cdr3_aa: CASSQDEGATGNTIYF
d_call: TRBD1
j_call: TRBJ1-3
v_call: TRBV4-1
clone_size: -

cdr3_nt: TGCGCCAGCAGCCCCCCTGCCGGGGACAGGAGAACTTTC
cdr3_aa: CASSPPAGDRRTF
d_call: TRBD1
j_call: TRBJ2-7
v_call: TRBV5-1
clone_size: few

cdr3_nt: TGCAGCGTTGAAGAGGGATTAGCGGCTCCCTACGAGCAGTACTTC
cdr3_aa: CSVEEGLAAPYEQYF
d_call: -
j_call: TRBJ2-7
v_call: TRBV29-1
clone_size: -

cdr3_nt: TGCGCCAGCAGCCAAGAATCCAGCGGGGGGGCCAGCAATGAGCAGTTCTTC
cdr3_aa: CASSQESSGGASNEQFF
d_call: TRBD2
j_call: TRBJ2-1
v_call: TRBV4-1
clone_size: -

cdr3_nt: TGTGCCAGCAGTTTAACCGCCCCCGGGGGCAATCAGCCCCAGCATTTT
cdr3_aa: CASSLTAPGGNQPQHF
d_call: -
j_call: TRBJ1-5
v_call: TRBV27
clone_size: -

cdr3_nt: TGTGCCAGCAGCTTTCCCGGAAAGGGCTACACCTTC
cdr3_aa: CASSFPGKGYTF
d_call: -
j_call: TRBJ1-2
v_call: TRBV7-9
clone_size: few

cdr3_nt: TGCAGCGTTGAGGCGGATACCTACGAGCAGTACTTC
cdr3_aa: CSVEADTYEQYF
d_call: -
j_call: TRBJ2-7
v_call: TRBV29-1
clone_size: many

cdr3_nt: TGTGCCTGGAACCCTAGCGGTGAGGCCTACGAGCAGTACTTC
cdr3_aa: CAWNPSGEAYEQYF
d_call: TRBD2
j_call: TRBJ2-7
v_call: TRBV30
clone_size: -

cdr3_nt: TGTGCCTGGAGTGGACAGAACACCGGGGAGCTGTTTTTT
cdr3_aa: CAWSGQNTGELFF
d_call: -
j_call: TRBJ2-2
v_call: TRBV30
clone_size: -

cdr3_nt: TGTGCCACCAGTCAGACTAGCGGGATCACAGATACGCAGTATTTT
cdr3_aa: CATSQTSGITDTQYF
d_call: TRBD2
j_call: TRBJ2-3
v_call: TRBV15
clone_size: few

cdr3_nt: TGCAGCGTTGAACCTAGCGGGAACGGGGAGCTGTTTTTT
cdr3_aa: CSVEPSGNGELFF
d_call: TRBD2
j_call: TRBJ2-2
v_call: TRBV29-1
clone_size: few

cdr3_nt: TGTGCCAGCAGCTCCTTTCTAGCGAGCTCCTACGAGCAGTACTTC
cdr3_aa: CASSSFLASSYEQYF
d_call: -
j_call: TRBJ2-7
v_call: TRBV3-1
clone_size: -

cdr3_nt: TGCGCCAGCAGCCAAGCCCGCGACGGGTTTGCCAATGAGCAGTTCTTC
cdr3_aa: CASSQARDGFANEQFF
d_call: -
j_call: TRBJ2-1
v_call: TRBV4-3
clone_size: few

cdr3_nt: TGTGCCAGCAGTCGGGAGGTAACCGAGCAGTTCTTC
cdr3_aa: CASSREVTEQFF
d_call: TRBD2
j_call: TRBJ2-1
v_call: TRBV12-3/TRBV12-4
clone_size: many

cdr3_nt: TGTGCCAGCAGTGAAGCCCTGATACTGGACACTGAAGCTTTCTTT
cdr3_aa: CASSEALILDTEAFF
d_call: -
j_call: TRBJ1-1
v_call: TRBV6-1
clone_size: few

cdr3_nt: TGCAGCGTTCTGGACAGGGACTATAACTACGAGCAGTACTTC
cdr3_aa: CSVLDRDYNYEQYF
d_call: -
j_call: TRBJ2-7
v_call: TRBV29-1
clone_size: -

cdr3_nt: TGTGCCAGCAGCGCAGGGATTTCTGGAAACACCATATATTTT
cdr3_aa: CASSAGISGNTIYF
d_call: -
j_call: TRBJ1-3
v_call: TRBV9
clone_size: few

cdr3_nt: TGTGCCAGCAGCAGGCACACCGGGGAGCTGTTTTTT
cdr3_aa: CASSRHTGELFF
d_call: -
j_call: TRBJ2-2
v_call: TRBV14
clone_size: -

cdr3_nt: TGCGCCAGCAGCCAAGGAACTAGCAGTAGCACAGATACGCAGTATTTT
cdr3_aa: CASSQGTSSSTDTQYF
d_call: -
j_call: TRBJ2-3
v_call: TRBV4-1
clone_size: -

cdr3_nt: TGCAGTGCTTGTAGCGGGGGGTCCTATGAGCAGTTCTTC
cdr3_aa: CSACSGGSYEQFF
d_call: TRBD2
j_call: TRBJ2-1
v_call: TRBV20-1
clone_size: -

cdr3_nt: TGCAGCGTTGAAGATGTTTCGCGAGTTTACACCGGGGAGCTGTTTTTT
cdr3_aa: CSVEDVSRVYTGELFF
d_call: -
j_call: TRBJ2-2
v_call: TRBV29-1
clone_size: many

cdr3_nt: TGTGCCAGCAGCTGGGTGGGCGAGCAGTTCTTC
cdr3_aa: CASSWVGEQFF
d_call: -
j_call: TRBJ2-1
v_call: TRBV5-6
clone_size: few

cdr3_nt: TGTGCCAGCAGATGGGACGGCAACACTGAAGCTTTCTTT
cdr3_aa: CASRWDGNTEAFF
d_call: -
j_call: TRBJ1-1
v_call: TRBV6-1
clone_size: many

cdr3_nt: TGTGCCAGCAGCCTGGGACTAGCGGGGACAAATGAGCAGTTCTTC
cdr3_aa: CASSLGLAGTNEQFF
d_call: TRBD2
j_call: TRBJ2-1
v_call: TRBV27
clone_size: many

cdr3_nt: TGTGCCAGCAGTGTCGGTCGGACAAACACTGAAGCTTTCTTT
cdr3_aa: CASSVGRTNTEAFF
d_call: -
j_call: TRBJ1-1
v_call: TRBV28
clone_size: -

cdr3_nt: TGTGCCAGCAGCTCCGGTCCAAACACCATATATTTT
cdr3_aa: CASSSGPNTIYF
d_call: -
j_call: TRBJ1-3
v_call: TRBV7-9
clone_size: -

cdr3_nt: TGTGCCAGCACGATCGGACAGGGAGGCTATGGCTACACCTTC
cdr3_aa: CASTIGQGGYGYTF
d_call: TRBD1
j_call: TRBJ1-2
v_call: TRBV3-1
clone_size: few

cdr3_nt: TGTGCCAGCAGCTTGGCAGGGGGAGTTCCCAATGAGCAGTTCTTC
cdr3_aa: CASSLAGGVPNEQFF
d_call: TRBD1
j_call: TRBJ2-1
v_call: TRBV5-6
clone_size: few

cdr3_nt: TGTGCCAGCAGCCAAAGGGTGAACACTGAAGCTTTCTTT
cdr3_aa: CASSQRVNTEAFF
d_call: -
j_call: TRBJ1-1
v_call: TRBV4-2
clone_size: -

cdr3_nt: TGTGCCAGCAGCTTAGACCTCCGGGGGATATCTAATGAGCAGTTCTTC
cdr3_aa: CASSLDLRGISNEQFF
d_call: -
j_call: TRBJ2-1
v_call: TRBV11-2
clone_size: few

cdr3_nt: TGCGCCAGCAGCCCCTACTATGCCGGGGAGCTGTTTTTT
cdr3_aa: CASSPYYAGELFF
d_call: -
j_call: TRBJ2-2
v_call: TRBV4-3
clone_size: few

cdr3_nt: TGTGCCAGCAGCCGCCAGAGCGACTACGAGCAGTACTTC
cdr3_aa: CASSRQSDYEQYF
d_call: -
j_call: TRBJ2-7
v_call: TRBV11-2
clone_size: -

cdr3_nt: TGTGCCACCATCACCGGGGAGCTGTTTTTT
cdr3_aa: CATITGELFF
d_call: -
j_call: TRBJ2-2
v_call: TRBV7-9
clone_size: -

cdr3_nt: TGTGCCAGCAGTCCTAGACAGCTTGCAACTAATGAAAAACTGTTTTTT
cdr3_aa: CASSPRQLATNEKLFF
d_call: -
j_call: TRBJ1-4
v_call: TRBV27
clone_size: few

cdr3_nt: TGTGCCAGCAGCCAAGTGGGGGTGGGGGGAGGCTACAATGAGCAGTTCTTC
cdr3_aa: CASSQVGVGGGYNEQFF
d_call: -
j_call: TRBJ2-1
v_call: TRBV4-2
clone_size: -

cdr3_nt: TGTGCCAGCAGTTTCTCACGGACCCACTACGAGCAGTACTTC
cdr3_aa: CASSFSRTHYEQYF
d_call: -
j_call: TRBJ2-7
v_call: TRBV27
clone_size: -

cdr3_nt: TGTGCCAGCAGCTTCCTAGGGGAGACTTACTCCTACAATGAGCAGTTCTTC
cdr3_aa: CASSFLGETYSYNEQFF
d_call: -
j_call: TRBJ2-1
v_call: TRBV11-2
clone_size: few

cdr3_nt: TGTGCCAGCAGCCCCTTACAGGGGACCTACGAGCAGTACTTC
cdr3_aa: CASSPLQGTYEQYF
d_call: TRBD1
j_call: TRBJ2-7
v_call: TRBV7-9
clone_size: few

cdr3_nt: TGTGCCAGCAGCTCCACGTCGACAGGGGTGGCCGGGGAGCTGTTTTTT
cdr3_aa: CASSSTSTGVAGELFF
d_call: TRBD1
j_call: TRBJ2-2
v_call: TRBV7-9
clone_size: few

cdr3_nt: TGCAGTGCTAGCGTAGACCTGGGACAGGGGGCGGGGGAGCAGTACTTC
cdr3_aa: CSASVDLGQGAGEQYF
d_call: TRBD1
j_call: TRBJ2-7
v_call: TRBV20-1
clone_size: -

cdr3_nt: TGTGCCACCAGTGATTCAAATGGGTACGAGCAGTACTTC
cdr3_aa: CATSDSNGYEQYF
d_call: -
j_call: TRBJ2-7
v_call: TRBV24-1
clone_size: few

cdr3_nt: TGTGCCAGCAGTTTAGAGGGCCCCGGGACAGGGAGCTACGAGCAGTACTTC
cdr3_aa: CASSLEGPGTGSYEQYF
d_call: TRBD1
j_call: TRBJ2-7
v_call: TRBV12-3/TRBV12-4
clone_size: many

cdr3_nt: TGTGCCAGCAGTGAAGTCAGGCCCGGGGACAATGAGCAGTTCTTC
cdr3_aa: CASSEVRPGDNEQFF
d_call: -
j_call: TRBJ2-1
v_call: TRBV2
clone_size: -

cdr3_nt: TGCGCCAGCAGCCAAGTACAGGACTTCCTGAGAGATGAGCAGTTCTTC
cdr3_aa: CASSQVQDFLRDEQFF
d_call: -
j_call: TRBJ2-1
v_call: TRBV4-1
clone_size: few

cdr3_nt: TGTGCCAGCAGTGATGACCCCCCGGGACTAGCGGGAGGTGCAGATACGCAGTATTTT
cdr3_aa: CASSDDPPGLAGGADTQYF
d_call: TRBD2
j_call: TRBJ2-3
v_call: TRBV2
clone_size: -

cdr3_nt: TGTGCCAGCAGTTCAGACACGAACACCGGGGAGCTGTTTTTT
cdr3_aa: CASSSDTNTGELFF
d_call: -
j_call: TRBJ2-2
v_call: TRBV12-3/TRBV12-4
clone_size: few

cdr3_nt: TGTGCCAGCACCCCGGGACCTCTCGATGAGCAGTTCTTC
cdr3_aa: CASTPGPLDEQFF
d_call: -
j_call: TRBJ2-1
v_call: TRBV12-3/TRBV12-4
clone_size: few